This TCR beta chain was profiled in a study of cytomegalovirus exposure and HLA in healthy donors (TCRdb year 2017). With regard to the full study: An earlier analysis of approximately 590 of the donors reported more than 250 Gb of sequence data and 117 million unique TCR beta sequences from 190 million or so T cells. Roughly 290 gigabases of sequencing data and about 92 million unique TCR sequences made up an early release that covered fewer than 650 HLA-typed donors. Of the approximately 370 genotyped donors, 65% to 90% were placed in the genetic ancestry cluster associated with self-reported Caucasian donors. The aim of the study was to test whether cataloging public T cell receptors could identify signatures of past pathogen exposure. The study used immunosequencing to profile the T cell repertoires of about 670 subjects and linked those repertoires to cytomegalovirus serostatus. Along with the approximately 700-subject first cohort, a separate validation cohort of more than 90 different subjects was used. High-throughput TCR immunosequencing, statistical association of individual TCRs with disease status, and machine learning were combined to predict cytomegalovirus infection status. To study patterns of TCR occurrence, a later analysis re-analyzed previously published TCR beta repertoires from 600 to 750 donors and added high-resolution HLA genotyping. The later analysis used no new phenotypic data to find candidate immune exposures, relying instead on TCR beta sequences and their occurrence across donors. An earlier analysis of roughly 580 of the donors used high-throughput TCR beta sequencing to judge whether each TCR beta V gene segment behaved as functional or pseudogenic. Alongside the repertoire data, information on donor age, sex, ethnicity and CMV serostatus was compiled. A later genetic analysis took genome-wide SNP genotypes for about 55% of the roughly 670 donors and used that subset as a discovery cohort. Every discovery cohort repertoire had been produced on one sequencing platform. Class I and class II HLA loci were covered by the typing at four-digit resolution. Typing coverage varied by locus: about 620-630 donors for A, B, C, DRB1 and DQB1; 522 for DQA1; nearly 610 for DPA1; 450 to 480 for DPB1. Roughly 5 DR-DQ haplotypes were treated as single units for association and clustering because of strong linkage in the cohort. Among roughly 400 genotyped donors of the cohort, an average of 235,054 unique TCR beta nucleotide sequences were sequenced per donor, about a sixth of them non-productive. Beyond this particular receptor, the publication reports: The only immune exposure information available for the cohort was CMV serostatus. A cluster of highly shared sequence variants was judged likely to represent a technical artifact of the sequencing pipeline. The presence/absence analyses assumed that sequencing depth was roughly uniform across donors, and that assumption may not be true. About 17 rarely observed V segments, including chromosome 9 orphons, were excluded from the earlier analysis of about 600 of the donors because counts were too low. The study listed 150 to 200 TCR beta chains as associated with cytomegalovirus. The authors suggested that the approach could potentially be generalized to other disease states and immunological phenotypes. In this cohort, only TCR beta chains were sequenced, and detectable features were limited by the absence of alpha or paired-chain data. In vitro tests confirmed that three of the cytomegalovirus-associated TCR beta chains recognize cytomegalovirus antigens. Several of the top co-occurrence clusters appeared to be linked to parvovirus B19, influenza, CMV and Epstein-Barr virus, according to a later analysis. When HLA alleles, especially DR and DQ, strongly co-occurred, attributing TCR associations to individual alleles was difficult. In a later analysis, 16,951 TCR beta sequences were associated with specific HLA alleles at a false discovery rate of 0.05. A further reported finding was that TCR beta sequences accurately predicted the HLA-A and HLA-B alleles for most subjects in the first cohort. The classifier was reported to diagnose cytomegalovirus status with high specificity and sensitivity in both the original and validation cohorts. An earlier analysis of 587 of the donors showed that most TCR beta V segments appeared in productive rearrangements either about 87% or about 30% of the time, which broadly matched IMGT annotations. In a later genetic analysis, fewer N-insertions in productive TCRs were reported among donors in an Asian-associated ancestry cluster than the roughly 640-donor mean. Most TCR sequences were seen in very few donors, while some public TCRs were found in many individuals. Most CMV-associated TCR beta chains appeared to be HLA-restricted in a later analysis, and the HLA associations seemed to be driven largely by CMV exposure. V-gene and J-gene trimming of TCR beta chains was associated with a missense DCLRE1C variant in a later genetic analysis, and the association was replicated in an independent cohort. Correlated functional status among segregating V segments might be attributable to linkage disequilibrium, but an unknown experimental factor could not be ruled out. Because HLA typing was missing for some donors at each locus, association tests included only the typed subset. Because the 87-base-pair reads could not distinguish some IMGT-functional V segments, including TRBV6-2 and TRBV6-3, those segments were excluded. In a later analysis, the rate of TCR association differed among HLA loci, with DRB1 alleles having the most associated TCRs and HLA-C alleles having the fewest. In a later analysis, HLA-associated TCR beta chains showed more clonal expansion and lower generation probabilities than non-associated chains that were equally common.

Details on this clone: The antigen this receptor binds is unknown. Within one base of it there is no much larger clone, and no base qualities were kept.

The library was built by means of the immunoSEQ multiplex PCR assay. For the multiplex PCR, a mixture combining 60 forward primers for TCR Vbeta segments and 13 reverse primers for TCR Jbeta segments was used. The CDR3 region of rearranged TCR beta genes was amplified from genomic DNA by a multiplex PCR assay. The Illumina HiSeq System was used to sequence the amplified TCR beta libraries as 87-base-pair reads. On the authors' methods: A later analysis tallied 75 million to 85 million unique TCR beta chains across the 600 to 700 repertoires, and 10 million to 11 million of those chains were shared by two or more donors. A nearest-neighbor algorithm error-corrected the raw reads and collapsed the reads into unique sequences, merging closely related sequences to remove PCR and sequencing errors. To assign V, D and J gene segments, CDR3 sequences were aligned to IMGT reference sequences. For a sequence to be retained, a match of at least six nucleotides to both a V gene segment and a J gene segment was required. Rearrangements were classified as productive when the CDR3 lacked stop codons and remained in frame with V and J, and all other rearrangements were classified as non-productive. CDR3 was defined according to IMGT convention as the region running from the second conserved V-encoded cysteine to the conserved J-encoded phenylalanine. The earlier analysis of approximately 500 of the donors excluded sequences that lacked an unambiguous match to a single V gene segment. In an earlier analysis of 450 to 750 of the donors, a V segment was called functional when productive rearrangements were above 56.7%, and segregating when the standard deviation between donors exceeded 5%. To diagnose cytomegalovirus status from the catalog of TCR beta chain sequences, a statistical classification framework was built. V and J gene assignment, in a later analysis, came from comparing TCR nucleotide sequences with IMGT/GENE-DB human TR gene sequences. The TCRdist pipeline was used in a later analysis to assign CDR3 sequences and most-parsimonious VDJ recombination scenarios. A later analysis defined each TCR beta chain by its CDR3 amino acid sequence plus V-gene family, and excluded reads lacking a unique V-gene family. In a later analysis, a few hundred highly shared, low-generation-probability nucleotide sequences were removed to address suspected cross-contamination and a sequencing artifact. A later analysis calculated a clonal expansion index for each public chain from normalized within-repertoire ranks of inferred template counts. Generation probabilities in a later analysis came from a VDJ recombination model fitted to out-of-frame rearrangements, and those results were checked against IGoR. A later analysis scored TCR-TCR, TCR-HLA and TCR-CMV co-occurrence with hypergeometric tests, applying a repertoire-size bias correction to TCR pairs. In a later analysis, false discovery rates were estimated by permuting HLA or CMV assignments 20 times. In a later analysis, co-occurring TCRs were grouped with DBSCAN, and TCRdist sequence similarity was added when clustering was performed within HLA-allele-positive subsets. For co-occurrence clustering, repertoires with fewer than 30,000 or more than 120,000 public chains were excluded, along with five or six repertoires with anomalous nucleotide sharing. TCRdb's version of the immuneACCESS table is confined to in-frame rearrangements and falls short of the full clone set. An unresolved V gene accounts for under half of the shortfall where checked; the remainder is of unknown origin. V, J and clone size derive from that table, while D and trimming were established from the DNA sequence. In all, the sample holds approximately 160,000 clones, and roughly 80% of those were seen once. In total, the top ten clones hold around 2% of the sample.

The cohort comprised some 680 healthy bone marrow donors. At the time of sampling, all cohort members were nominally healthy, though unrecorded immune exposures were likely present. CMV serostatus was positive for 289 and negative for about 55% of the roughly 670 cohort members, and was not recorded for this donor. A peripheral blood sample was provided by each donor, and peripheral blood mononuclear cells were used for TCR beta sequencing. Genomic DNA extraction from the blood cell samples was performed with the Qiagen DNeasy Blood Extraction Kit. V is clipped by 1 base and J by 8 bases, and the sequence between their germline boundaries is 11 bases long. The CDR3 goes from the cysteine to the phenylalanine over 13 residues. Of all the DNA, just the CDR3 is kept, 39 bases in frame from base 1. Looking up the germline V gene (reference sequence) yields CDR1 WNHNN and CDR2 SYGVQD.

This receptor chain uses TRBV10-1 and TRBJ1-2; the D gene cannot be resolved reliably. The source of this sequence is a human donor in good health. The sample consisted of PBMCs. The CDR3 reads CASSEYQERGYTF. The nucleotide sequence reads TGCGCCAGCAGTGAGTATCAGGAACGCGGCTACACCTTC.